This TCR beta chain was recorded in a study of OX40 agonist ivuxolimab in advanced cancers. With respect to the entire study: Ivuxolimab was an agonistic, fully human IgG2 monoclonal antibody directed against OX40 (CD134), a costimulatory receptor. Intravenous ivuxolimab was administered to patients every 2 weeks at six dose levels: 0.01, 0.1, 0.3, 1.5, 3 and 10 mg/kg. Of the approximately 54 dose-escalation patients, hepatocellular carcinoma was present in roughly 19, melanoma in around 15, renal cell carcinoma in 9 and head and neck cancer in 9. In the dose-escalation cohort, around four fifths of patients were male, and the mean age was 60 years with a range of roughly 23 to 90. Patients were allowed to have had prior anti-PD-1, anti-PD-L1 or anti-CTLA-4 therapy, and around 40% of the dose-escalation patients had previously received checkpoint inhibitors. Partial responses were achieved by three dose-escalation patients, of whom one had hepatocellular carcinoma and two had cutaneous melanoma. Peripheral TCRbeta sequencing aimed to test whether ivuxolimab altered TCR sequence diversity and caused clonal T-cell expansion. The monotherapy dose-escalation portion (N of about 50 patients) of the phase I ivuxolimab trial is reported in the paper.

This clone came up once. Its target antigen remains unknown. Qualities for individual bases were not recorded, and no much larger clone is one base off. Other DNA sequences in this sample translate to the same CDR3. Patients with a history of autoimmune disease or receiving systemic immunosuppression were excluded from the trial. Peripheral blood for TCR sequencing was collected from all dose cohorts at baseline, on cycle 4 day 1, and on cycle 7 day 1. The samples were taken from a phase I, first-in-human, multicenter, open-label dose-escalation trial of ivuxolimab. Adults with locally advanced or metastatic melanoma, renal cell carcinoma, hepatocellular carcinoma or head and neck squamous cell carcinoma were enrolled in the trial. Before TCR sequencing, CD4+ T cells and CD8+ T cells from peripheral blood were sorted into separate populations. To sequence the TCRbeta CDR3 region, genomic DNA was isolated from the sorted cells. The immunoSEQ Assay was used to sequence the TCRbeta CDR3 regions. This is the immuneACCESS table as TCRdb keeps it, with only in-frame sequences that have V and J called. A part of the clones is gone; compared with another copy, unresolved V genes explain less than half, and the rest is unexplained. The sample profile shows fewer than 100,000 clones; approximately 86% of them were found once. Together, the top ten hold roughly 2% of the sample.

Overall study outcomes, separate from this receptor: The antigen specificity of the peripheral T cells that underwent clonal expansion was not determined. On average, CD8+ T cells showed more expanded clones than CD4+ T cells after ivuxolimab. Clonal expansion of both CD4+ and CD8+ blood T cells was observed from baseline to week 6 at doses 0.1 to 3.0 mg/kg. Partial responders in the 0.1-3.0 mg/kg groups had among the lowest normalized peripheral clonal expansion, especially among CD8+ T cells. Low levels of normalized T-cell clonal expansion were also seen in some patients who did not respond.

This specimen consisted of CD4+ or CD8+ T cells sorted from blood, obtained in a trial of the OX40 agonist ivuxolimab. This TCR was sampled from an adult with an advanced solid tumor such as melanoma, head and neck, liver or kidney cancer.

The sequenced DNA is TGTGCCAGCAGCTTGGACTACCGGGACAGGGGGCATGGCTACACCTTC. The translation is CASSLDYRDRGHGYTF. The receptor chain draws on TRBV7-2 and TRBJ1-2, with 12 middle bases fitting TRBD1. Based on the germline V gene, the CDR1 and CDR2 sequences are SGHTA and FQGNSA. Trimming accounts for 3 bases at V and 6 bases at J, while the number of junction bases matched to no gene is 8. The CDR3 goes from the cysteine to the phenylalanine over 16 residues. Only the CDR3 region is kept as DNA, spanning 48 bases read in frame from base 1.